This TCR beta chain is from a study of identical twins. MiXCR, run by TCRdb on the 5' RACE reads, gives a single entry per CDR3 protein. The top ten clones hold about an eighth of a sample with some 730,000 distinct CDR3 sequences, approximately 18% of them seen once. V was trimmed by 4 bases and J by 4 bases, leaving 11 bases between them. The CDR3 length is 13 residues. Germline assignment: CDR1 WSHSY and CDR2 SAAADI. In addition, the sample was reused for a study of T cells expressing NK-cell markers.

The TCR sequence derives from a woman aged 18-30 years in good health. Sequencing was performed on PBMCs. The V and J genes are TRBV10-2 and TRBJ2-7; D may be TRBD1 (6 bases). The CDR3 spells CASSVPTGYEQYF. CDR3 bases: TGCGCCAGCAGTGTGCCAACAGGGTACGAGCAGTACTTC.